In this sample, the clone carrying this T cell receptor (beta chain) turned up once. The ends were cut back, 1 base at V and 2 bases at J, with 12 bases in the middle. Germline V gene lookup returns CDR1 SGDLS and CDR2 YYNGEE. The CDR3 is made up of 15 amino acids. Produced via immunoSEQ multiplex PCR; TCRdb's table is partial and in-frame only. Of roughly 200,000 clones listed, less than 85% are singletons. These data originate in a study of blood T cell repertoires in COVID-19. About the study: From T cells, B-cell-depleted T cells, or PBMCs came the material, which was cDNA or gDNA.

The age range of participants was about 18 to 90 years, with residence in about two dozen US areas. Clinical histories supplied by participants themselves formed the basis of cohort assignment. This receptor was obtained from a man aged 35 to 55 who had recovered from COVID-19. V usage is TRBV9 and J usage is TRBJ1-2, with D perhaps TRBD1 (6 bases). Sequenced sample: PBMCs or T cells enriched from blood (not recorded which). The DNA of the CDR3 is TGTGCCAGCAGCGTATTAGGCACAGGGAACTATGGCTACACCTTC. Amino acid sequence: CASSVLGTGNYGYTF.